Listed below are T cell receptor beta chains from one sample, sequenced in a study of cytomegalovirus exposure and HLA in healthy donors. Clones were sequenced by immunoSEQ multiplex PCR, and TCRdb holds only the in-frame ones, with some missing. Altogether 40,000 to 55,000 clones are present, about 81% being singletons, with the ten largest covering 2.5%. Sequencing was done on a sample of PBMCs. These receptors originate from a boy between 10 and 17 years old in good health and CMV-seropositive. CDR3s include the opening cysteine and the closing phenylalanine or tryptophan. A D gene is named only where the DNA matches it firmly. For some rows the clone size is stated as once, few or many, or as a class when expanded; others skip it.

CDR3 protein: CASSSRSGGSNQPQHF
CDR3 DNA: TGTGCCAGCAGTTCGAGATCAGGGGGGAGCAATCAGCCCCAGCATTTT
D gene: TRBD1
J gene: TRBJ1-5
V gene: TRBV27
clone size: few

CDR3 protein: CASSYSPTQPQHF
CDR3 DNA: TGTGCCAGCAGTTACTCTCCTACCCAGCCCCAGCATTTT
D gene: -
J gene: TRBJ1-5
V gene: TRBV6-5
clone size: -

CDR3 protein: CASSTQTGGETQYF
CDR3 DNA: TGCGCCAGCAGCACTCAGACAGGAGGAGAGACCCAGTACTTC
D gene: -
J gene: TRBJ2-5
V gene: TRBV5-1
clone size: -

CDR3 protein: CASSQASSGNTIYF
CDR3 DNA: TGTGCCAGCAGCCAAGCCAGCTCTGGAAACACCATATATTTT
D gene: -
J gene: TRBJ1-3
V gene: TRBV14
clone size: -

CDR3 protein: CASSSSETSPLNTGELFF
CDR3 DNA: TGTGCCAGCAGCTCTTCCGAGACTAGCCCTTTGAACACCGGGGAGCTGTTTTTT
D gene: TRBD2
J gene: TRBJ2-2
V gene: TRBV7-6
clone size: -

CDR3 protein: CASSIGPMNTEAFF
CDR3 DNA: TGTGCCAGTAGTATAGGTCCCATGAACACTGAAGCTTTCTTT
D gene: -
J gene: TRBJ1-1
V gene: TRBV19
clone size: -

CDR3 protein: CASSSEAGGTRYEQFF
CDR3 DNA: TGCGCCAGCAGCTCGGAAGCGGGGGGGACGCGGTATGAGCAGTTCTTC
D gene: TRBD2
J gene: TRBJ2-1
V gene: TRBV5-1
clone size: -

CDR3 protein: CASREQGENSPLHF
CDR3 DNA: TGCGCCAGCAGGGAACAGGGAGAGAATTCACCCCTCCACTTT
D gene: -
J gene: TRBJ1-6
V gene: TRBV5-1
clone size: -

CDR3 protein: CASGTGGFQPYEQYF
CDR3 DNA: TGTGCTAGTGGGACGGGGGGGTTCCAACCCTACGAGCAGTACTTC
D gene: TRBD2
J gene: TRBJ2-7
V gene: TRBV12-5
clone size: -

CDR3 protein: CASRTGTGQETQYF
CDR3 DNA: TGCGCCAGCAGGACCGGGACAGGGCAAGAGACCCAGTACTTC
D gene: TRBD1
J gene: TRBJ2-5
V gene: TRBV4-1
clone size: -

CDR3 protein: CASRRQGPEAFF
CDR3 DNA: TGTGCCAGCAGACGACAGGGCCCTGAAGCTTTCTTT
D gene: TRBD1
J gene: TRBJ1-1
V gene: TRBV6-1
clone size: -

CDR3 protein: CASSLATGRHNSPLHF
CDR3 DNA: TGTGCCAGCAGCTTGGCCACAGGGCGACATAATTCACCCCTCCACTTT
D gene: -
J gene: TRBJ1-6
V gene: TRBV11-2
clone size: -

CDR3 protein: CASRETGGTEAFF
CDR3 DNA: TGTGCCAGCAGGGAAACAGGGGGAACTGAAGCTTTCTTT
D gene: TRBD1
J gene: TRBJ1-1
V gene: TRBV2
clone size: few

CDR3 protein: CASRLGGVGYGYTF
CDR3 DNA: TGTGCCAGCCGTTTGGGGGGGGTCGGCTATGGCTACACCTTC
D gene: -
J gene: TRBJ1-2
V gene: TRBV28
clone size: -

CDR3 protein: CASSDRTEVQETQYF
CDR3 DNA: TGTGCCAGCAGTGATAGGACAGAGGTTCAAGAGACCCAGTACTTC
D gene: -
J gene: TRBJ2-5
V gene: TRBV6-1
clone size: -

CDR3 protein: CASSLEARGQPQHF
CDR3 DNA: TGTGCCAGCAGCTTAGAAGCTCGAGGTCAGCCCCAGCATTTT
D gene: -
J gene: TRBJ1-5
V gene: TRBV11-2
clone size: -

CDR3 protein: CASSDPGRDTQYF
CDR3 DNA: TGTGCCAGCAGTGACCCAGGGAGGGATACGCAGTATTTT
D gene: -
J gene: TRBJ2-3
V gene: TRBV6-4
clone size: -

CDR3 protein: CASSKGLAPTGELFF
CDR3 DNA: TGTGCCAGCAGCAAAGGACTAGCGCCGACCGGGGAGCTGTTTTTT
D gene: TRBD2
J gene: TRBJ2-2
V gene: TRBV7-8
clone size: few

CDR3 protein: CASSYEIAGGTDEQFF
CDR3 DNA: TGTGCCAGCAGTTATGAGATAGCGGGGGGGACAGATGAGCAGTTCTTC
D gene: TRBD2
J gene: TRBJ2-1
V gene: TRBV6-6
clone size: -

CDR3 protein: CASSFTGSNYGYTF
CDR3 DNA: TGTGCCAGCAGCTTTACAGGGAGTAACTATGGCTACACCTTC
D gene: -
J gene: TRBJ1-2
V gene: TRBV5-4
clone size: few

CDR3 protein: CASSFGTSGGARDEQFF
CDR3 DNA: TGCGCCAGCAGCTTCGGGACTAGCGGGGGGGCCAGGGATGAGCAGTTCTTC
D gene: TRBD2
J gene: TRBJ2-1
V gene: TRBV5-1
clone size: -

CDR3 protein: CASSSGRRGWLGEQYF
CDR3 DNA: TGTGCCAGCAGCTCAGGACGGAGGGGTTGGTTGGGCGAGCAGTACTTC
D gene: -
J gene: TRBJ2-7
V gene: TRBV7-9
clone size: -

CDR3 protein: CSATGFTEAFF
CDR3 DNA: TGCAGTGCTACAGGGTTCACTGAAGCTTTCTTT
D gene: -
J gene: TRBJ1-1
V gene: TRBV20-1
clone size: -

CDR3 protein: CASSMQRVNQPQHF
CDR3 DNA: TGTGCCAGTAGTATGCAGAGGGTAAATCAGCCCCAGCATTTT
D gene: -
J gene: TRBJ1-5
V gene: TRBV19
clone size: -

CDR3 protein: CASWGQNNEQFF
CDR3 DNA: TGTGCCAGCTGGGGGCAAAACAATGAGCAGTTCTTC
D gene: -
J gene: TRBJ2-1
V gene: TRBV5-4
clone size: -

CDR3 protein: CASSAPEEPELSYEQYF
CDR3 DNA: TGTGCCAGCAGTGCCCCAGAGGAGCCAGAGCTCTCCTACGAGCAGTACTTC
D gene: -
J gene: TRBJ2-7
V gene: TRBV6-1
clone size: -

CDR3 protein: CASSLARGQNQPQHF
CDR3 DNA: TGTGCCAGCAGCTTAGCAAGGGGGCAAAATCAGCCCCAGCATTTT
D gene: TRBD1
J gene: TRBJ1-5
V gene: TRBV5-6
clone size: -

CDR3 protein: CASSPPDTFYEQYF
CDR3 DNA: TGTGCCAGCTCACCACCGGACACCTTCTACGAGCAGTACTTC
D gene: -
J gene: TRBJ2-7
V gene: TRBV18
clone size: -

CDR3 protein: CASRRTGARSSYNSPLHF
CDR3 DNA: TGTGCCAGCAGACGGACAGGAGCCCGTAGCTCCTATAATTCACCCCTCCACTTT
D gene: TRBD1
J gene: TRBJ1-6
V gene: TRBV27
clone size: once

CDR3 protein: CASGKTGVNTEAFF
CDR3 DNA: TGCGCCAGCGGCAAGACAGGGGTGAACACTGAAGCTTTCTTT
D gene: TRBD1
J gene: TRBJ1-1
V gene: TRBV5-1
clone size: -

CDR3 protein: CASRRPNGGTEAFF
CDR3 DNA: TGTGCCAGCAGGAGGCCAAATGGGGGGACTGAAGCTTTCTTT
D gene: -
J gene: TRBJ1-1
V gene: TRBV6-1
clone size: once

CDR3 protein: CASGLATERTEPNTEAFF
CDR3 DNA: TGTGCTAGTGGCTTGGCAACGGAAAGGACAGAACCGAACACTGAAGCTTTCTTT
D gene: -
J gene: TRBJ1-1
V gene: TRBV12-5
clone size: -

CDR3 protein: CASSDRPGRVGNTIYF
CDR3 DNA: TGTGCCAGCAGTGATCGCCCCGGCAGGGTTGGAAACACCATATATTTT
D gene: -
J gene: TRBJ1-3
V gene: TRBV6-1
clone size: -

CDR3 protein: CASSLAGTGSTDTQYF
CDR3 DNA: TGTGCCAGCAGCTTGGCTGGGACAGGGAGCACAGATACGCAGTATTTT
D gene: TRBD1
J gene: TRBJ2-3
V gene: TRBV5-5
clone size: -

CDR3 protein: CASMVASYNEQFF
CDR3 DNA: TGTGCCAGCATGGTAGCTTCGTACAATGAGCAGTTCTTC
D gene: -
J gene: TRBJ2-1
V gene: TRBV2
clone size: -

CDR3 protein: CASSTGYLEQYF
CDR3 DNA: TGTGCCAGTTCGACAGGGTACCTCGAGCAGTACTTC
D gene: TRBD1
J gene: TRBJ2-7
V gene: TRBV6-1
clone size: -

CDR3 protein: CASSWTDDQPQHF
CDR3 DNA: TGTGCCAGCAGTTGGACAGATGATCAGCCCCAGCATTTT
D gene: -
J gene: TRBJ1-5
V gene: TRBV27
clone size: once

CDR3 protein: CSVRAGGTEAFF
CDR3 DNA: TGCAGCGTCCGGGCAGGAGGCACTGAAGCTTTCTTT
D gene: -
J gene: TRBJ1-1
V gene: TRBV29-1
clone size: -

CDR3 protein: CASSLDWYEQYF
CDR3 DNA: TGTGCCAGCAGCCTTGACTGGTACGAGCAGTACTTC
D gene: -
J gene: TRBJ2-7
V gene: TRBV7-9
clone size: few

CDR3 protein: CASSTGPSGNTIYF
CDR3 DNA: TGCGCCAGCAGCACAGGACCCTCTGGAAACACCATATATTTT
D gene: -
J gene: TRBJ1-3
V gene: TRBV10-1
clone size: -

CDR3 protein: CASSQDRGPTRTQYF
CDR3 DNA: TGTGCCAGCAGCCAAGACAGGGGGCCAACACGGACCCAGTACTTC
D gene: TRBD1
J gene: TRBJ2-5
V gene: TRBV14
clone size: -

CDR3 protein: CASGGSKGAIYGYTF
CDR3 DNA: TGCGCCAGCGGGGGGAGTAAGGGGGCGATCTATGGCTACACCTTC
D gene: TRBD1
J gene: TRBJ1-2
V gene: TRBV23-1
clone size: -

CDR3 protein: CASSLSQNGPKNIQYF
CDR3 DNA: TGTGCCAGCAGCTTATCACAGAATGGGCCAAAAAACATTCAGTACTTC
D gene: -
J gene: TRBJ2-4
V gene: TRBV5-4
clone size: few

CDR3 protein: CASSLDRNREGRAFF
CDR3 DNA: TGTGCCAGCAGCTTAGATCGAAATAGGGAGGGAAGGGCTTTCTTT
D gene: -
J gene: TRBJ1-1
V gene: TRBV11-2
clone size: -

CDR3 protein: CASSGGQANSPLHF
CDR3 DNA: TGTGCCAGCAGCGGCGGACAGGCTAATTCACCCCTCCACTTT
D gene: TRBD1
J gene: TRBJ1-6
V gene: TRBV13
clone size: -

CDR3 protein: CSSSLGVAGGTDTQYF
CDR3 DNA: TGTTCCAGCAGCCTGGGGGTAGCGGGGGGCACAGATACGCAGTATTTT
D gene: TRBD2
J gene: TRBJ2-3
V gene: TRBV7-9
clone size: -

CDR3 protein: CASSLRDRTHRYGYTF
CDR3 DNA: TGTGCCAGCAGCTTAAGAGACAGGACTCACCGGTATGGCTACACCTTC
D gene: -
J gene: TRBJ1-2
V gene: TRBV7-8
clone size: -

CDR3 protein: CASSRGGSDSGETQYF
CDR3 DNA: TGCGCCAGCTCCCGAGGGGGATCGGATTCTGGAGAGACCCAGTACTTC
D gene: -
J gene: TRBJ2-5
V gene: TRBV5-1
clone size: -

CDR3 protein: CASSLAPTSGTNEQFF
CDR3 DNA: TGTGCCAGCAGCTTGGCCCCGACTAGCGGCACCAATGAGCAGTTCTTC
D gene: TRBD2
J gene: TRBJ2-1
V gene: TRBV5-4
clone size: -

CDR3 protein: CASSWKTQADTQYF
CDR3 DNA: TGTGCCAGTAGTTGGAAAACACAGGCAGATACGCAGTATTTT
D gene: -
J gene: TRBJ2-3
V gene: TRBV19
clone size: -

CDR3 protein: CASMAGEETQYF
CDR3 DNA: TGTGCCAGCATGGCGGGGGAGGAGACCCAGTACTTC
D gene: TRBD2
J gene: TRBJ2-5
V gene: TRBV25-1
clone size: -

CDR3 protein: CASSGLAVLFF
CDR3 DNA: TGTGCCAGCAGCGGACTAGCGGTACTCTTCTTC
D gene: TRBD2
J gene: TRBJ2-1
V gene: TRBV2
clone size: -

CDR3 protein: CSADGPRQYF
CDR3 DNA: TGCAGTGCGGATGGCCCTAGGCAGTATTTT
D gene: -
J gene: TRBJ2-3
V gene: TRBV20-1
clone size: -

CDR3 protein: CASRQGNTGELFF
CDR3 DNA: TGTGCCAGCAGACAGGGGAACACCGGGGAGCTGTTTTTT
D gene: -
J gene: TRBJ2-2
V gene: TRBV6-5
clone size: -

CDR3 protein: CASSATWDFGTDTQYF
CDR3 DNA: TGTGCCAGCAGTGCCACCTGGGACTTCGGCACAGATACGCAGTATTTT
D gene: -
J gene: TRBJ2-3
V gene: TRBV6-1
clone size: -

CDR3 protein: CASSIGRGDEQYF
CDR3 DNA: TGCGCCAGCAGCATCGGTCGGGGTGACGAGCAGTACTTC
D gene: -
J gene: TRBJ2-7
V gene: TRBV5-1
clone size: -

CDR3 protein: CATSRVVAISYEQYF
CDR3 DNA: TGTGCCACCAGCAGAGTCGTAGCAATCTCCTACGAGCAGTACTTC
D gene: -
J gene: TRBJ2-7
V gene: TRBV15
clone size: -

CDR3 protein: CASSPGQAGANVLTF
CDR3 DNA: TGTGCCAGCTCACCGGGGCAGGCTGGGGCCAACGTCCTGACTTTC
D gene: -
J gene: TRBJ2-6
V gene: TRBV18
clone size: -